These 22 T cell receptor beta chains share one sample of origin, sequenced in a study of blood T cell repertoires in COVID-19. Here immunoSEQ multiplex PCR was the method, and the copy in TCRdb shows in-frame clones only, minus some. The profile shows some 170,000 clones, around 80% of them singletons. Material for sequencing was peripheral blood. Receptor source: a woman aged 40 to 50 with COVID-19, enrolled during active disease.

The chain employs TRBV28 and TRBJ1-1, with 8 bases aligning to TRBD1. This CDR3 is 15 amino acids long. With 4 bases clipped from V and 0 bases from J, the junction kept 4 bases outside the gene matches. Germline V gene lookup returns CDR1 MDHEN and CDR2 SYDVKM. The CDR3 region is CASSYRGVMNTEAFF. The DNA for the CDR3 is TGTGCCAGCAGTTACAGGGGGGTTATGAACACTGAAGCTTTCTTT.

The chain is built from TRBV7-9 and TRBJ1-6, with D tentatively TRBD1 (5 bases). Trimming shortened V by 5 bases and J by 11 bases, and 7 bases separated the two germline ends. The CDR3 covers 11 residues. In germline, CDR1 is SEHNR, CDR2 FQNEAQ (reference sequence). The CDR3 spells CASSPGPPLHF. CDR3 in DNA: TGTGCCAGCAGCCCAGGGCCACCCCTCCACTTT.

The chain carries TRBV5-8 and TRBJ1-4; tentatively, D is TRBD1 (5 bases). V lost 0 bases to trimming and J lost 6 bases, with 12 bases between them. The CDR3 runs 15 residues. CDR1 and CDR2 (germline): SGHTS, YDEGEE. The CDR3 loop reads CASSLVGRGDEKLFF. For the CDR3, the DNA is TGTGCCAGCAGCTTGGTGGGGAGGGGCGATGAAAAACTGTTTTTT.

A few counts support this clone. The chain employs TRBV19 and TRBJ1-6; 11 bases match TRBD1. CDR1 and CDR2 from the germline V gene are LNHDA and SQIVND (reference sequence). V trimming: 2 bases; J trimming: 11 bases; junction bases outside the gene matches: 8. The CDR3 spans 16 residues. CDR3 amino acids: CASSISSGTGGTPLHF. The DNA for the CDR3 is TGTGCCAGTAGTATATCTTCTGGGACAGGGGGAACACCCCTCCACTTT.

The chain uses TRBV6-2 or TRBV6-3 and TRBJ2-2; D may be TRBD2 (6 bases). Germline CDR1 and CDR2: MNHEY and SVGEGT. The CDR3 runs to 15 residues. V lost 0 bases to trimming and J lost 10 bases, with 15 bases between them. The CDR3 loop reads CASSYSIAVGEELFF. The CDR3 DNA follows: TGTGCCAGCAGTTACTCGATAGCGGTCGGGGAGGAGCTGTTTTTT.

The V call is TRBV6-2 or TRBV6-3, the J call TRBJ1-5, with D uncertain. V lost 2 bases and J lost 2, with 7 bases in between. CDR1 is MNHEY, CDR2 SVGEGT, per germline. This CDR3 is 14 amino acids long. CDR3 sequence (DNA): TGTGCCAGCAGTTACGGAGTGGGCAATCAGCCCCAGCATTTT. Translating it yields CASSYGVGNQPQHF.

The chain joins TRBV15 to TRBJ1-3; D not certain. Per germline, CDR1 LNHNV and CDR2 YYDKDF (reference sequence). CDR3 size: 14 residues. V lost 5 bases, J lost 4 bases, and 12 bases lay in between. The DNA for the CDR3 is TGTGCCACCAGCGGATATGGGGAGGGAAACACCATATATTTT. Protein sequence: CATSGYGEGNTIYF.

The chain has TRBV27 and TRBJ1-2; a possible D gene is TRBD1 (5 bases). Germline lookup yields CDR1 MNHEY and CDR2 SMNVEV (reference sequence). The CDR3 runs 13 residues. V gave up 5 bases and J gave up 7 bases, with 14 bases separating them. CDR3 sequence: CASSGTLAGGYTF. DNA of the CDR3: TGTGCCAGCAGTGGGACCTTAGCGGGTGGCTACACCTTC.

The V and J genes are TRBV5-4 and TRBJ1-2; D is ambiguous. The V end was cut by 4 bases, the J end by 5 bases, with 12 bases between. The CDR3 covers 13 residues. Germline CDR1 reads SGHNT; CDR2 reads YYREEE (reference sequence). This chain's CDR3 is CASSRDGIYGYTF. The CDR3 nucleotides are TGTGCCAGCAGCCGTGACGGGATTTATGGCTACACCTTC.

The V gene is TRBV27, the J gene TRBJ2-5; perhaps TRBD2 as D (5 bases). Trimming cost V 5 bases and J 1 base, with 17 bases left between them. The germline CDR1 and CDR2 sequences are MNHEY and SMNVEV (reference sequence). CDR3 length: 16 residues. CDR3 nucleotide sequence: TGTGCCAGCAGTCCTCGCCTGGGAGCAATCCAAGAGACCCAGTACTTC. Translating it yields CASSPRLGAIQETQYF.

The gene calls are TRBV27 and TRBJ2-7, with a tentative D call TRBD1 (6 bases). The CDR3 has 15 amino acids. Deletions cut 0 bases from V and 1 base from J, with 10 bases between. Germline V gives CDR1 MNHEY, CDR2 SMNVEV (reference sequence). In DNA form, the CDR3 reads TGTGCCAGCAGTTTATCGTTAAGGGGGTCCTACGAGCAGTACTTC. Residues: CASSLSLRGSYEQYF.

This clone occurred once. CDR3 DNA sequence: TGTGCCAGCAGCCTCAGGCCGACCGGGACATCTAATGAAAAACTGTTTTTT. As protein: CASSLRPTGTSNEKLFF. J is TRBJ1-4 and V is TRBV14; the D gene is possibly TRBD1 (6 bases). The germline gives CDR1 SGHDN, CDR2 FVKESK. Trimming took 4 bases from V and 3 from J, leaving 18 bases between them. The CDR3 length is 17 residues.

The chain combines TRBV27 with TRBJ1-4; perhaps TRBD1 as D (5 bases). The V and J ends lost 5 bases and 4 bases respectively, with 14 bases between them. The CDR3 sequence is 15 residues long. Germline values: CDR1 MNHEY, CDR2 SMNVEV (reference sequence). CDR3 DNA: TGTGCCAGCAGTAAATATGGGACTGATAATGAAAAACTGTTTTTT. Its translation is CASSKYGTDNEKLFF.

This chain joins TRBV6-5 and TRBJ2-3, with D tentatively TRBD1 (5 bases). Between the trimmed V and J ends, which lost 6 bases and 5 bases, there was a span of 12 bases. CDR3 length: 13 residues. CDR1 and CDR2 from the germline V gene are MNHEY and SVGAGI. In DNA, the CDR3 is TGTGCCAGCAGGGACAAGGGTGGAGATACGCAGTATTTT. Encoded protein: CASRDKGGDTQYF.

The chain recombines TRBV9 with TRBJ2-3; no definite D call. Between the trimmed V and J ends, which lost 0 bases and 0 bases, there was a span of 8 bases. The V gene's germline CDR1 is SGDLS and CDR2 YYNGEE. This CDR3 is built from 15 residues. The CDR3 sequence: CASSVGSGSTDTQYF. CDR3 DNA sequence: TGTGCCAGCAGCGTAGGATCCGGTAGCACAGATACGCAGTATTTT.

V gene TRBV3-1 (or the pseudogene TRBV3-2) combines with J gene TRBJ2-5, with 14 bases matching TRBD2. CDR1 LGHDT and CDR2 YNNKEL come from the germline V gene (reference sequence). V shed 4 bases, J shed 5 bases, and the junction held 3 bases outside the gene matches. The CDR3 has 15 residues. DNA of the CDR3: TGTGCCAGCAGCCGCCGGACTAGCGGGGGGGAGACCCAGTACTTC. It encodes CASSRRTSGGETQYF.

On this clone: Its ends do not fully match the called genes, so a read error is possible. This rearrangement joins TRBV2 to TRBJ1-1; TRBD1 might be the D (6 bases). CDR1 is SNHLY and CDR2 is FYNNEI in the germline V gene. The CDR3 totals 14 residues. CDR3 sequence: CASSEGAGAIEAFF. For the CDR3, the DNA is TGTGCCAGCAGCGAAGGGGCAGGGGCAATTGAAGCTTTCTTT.

The chain employs TRBV7-9 and TRBJ2-1; D is undetermined. The CDR3 sequence is 12 residues long. CDR1 is SEHNR, CDR2 FQNEAQ, per germline (reference sequence). Trimming took 5 bases from V and 4 from J, leaving 6 bases between them. CDR3 region: CASSTLYNEQFF. CDR3 coding DNA: TGTGCCAGCAGCACCCTATACAATGAGCAGTTCTTC.

V is TRBV6-5 and J is TRBJ1-2; D is possibly TRBD1 (6 bases). CDR1 is MNHEY and CDR2 is SVGAGI in the germline V gene. CDR3 length: 13 residues. V lost 3 bases to trimming and J lost 7 bases, with 12 bases between them. The CDR3 nucleotides read TGTGCCAGCAGTTATGCAGGGGTCGGTGGCTACACCTTC. Its protein is CASSYAGVGGYTF.

The V call is TRBV7-6, the J call TRBJ1-2; TRBD1 might be the D (6 bases). This CDR3 comprises 16 residues. Germline CDR1 is SGHVS and CDR2 is FNYEAQ. The ends were cut back, 1 base at V and 6 bases at J, with 18 bases in the middle. The CDR3 DNA follows: TGTGCCAGCAGCTTAGTAGGGGGACCTGCGTGGGATGGCTACACCTTC. Amino acid sequence: CASSLVGGPAWDGYTF.

J is TRBJ1-5 and V is TRBV27; TRBD1 might be the D (5 bases). This CDR3 is 14 amino acids long. Trimming shortened V by 5 bases and J by 2 bases, and 10 bases separated the two germline ends. Per germline, CDR1 MNHEY and CDR2 SMNVEV (reference sequence). The CDR3 here is CASSPRVGNQPQHF. CDR3 in DNA: TGTGCCAGCAGTCCCAGGGTTGGCAATCAGCCCCAGCATTTT.

The V gene is TRBV24-1, the J gene TRBJ2-1; 11 bases are shared with TRBD2. The germline gives CDR1 KGHDR, CDR2 SFDVKD. V lost 3 bases and J lost 8; bases outside the gene matches: 11. This CDR3 is built from 17 residues. CDR3 coding DNA: TGTGCCACCAGTGATCAAAAACTAGCGGGAGCCGGCGATGAGCAGTTCTTC. Translation gives CATSDQKLAGAGDEQFF.